These 20 T cell receptor beta chains were all obtained from the same sample, sequenced in a study of CD8+ T cells in alopecia areata. Investigators isolated RNA and reverse transcribed it into cDNA to act as the sequencing template. Repertoires were generated with immunoSEQ multiplex PCR, while TCRdb's copy carries only in-frame clones and drops some. The repertoire has 130,000 or so clones, about 50% of them found once; the top ten carry over 15%. The sequencing here drew on CD8+ T cells sorted from blood, taken at week 0. These receptors were taken from a human donor with alopecia areata.

This clone was counted between two and nine times. The V call is TRBV6-1, the J call TRBJ2-1; 7 nucleotides line up with TRBD1. The CDR3 covers 12 residues. V was pared by 5 bases and J by 7 bases, with 2 bases of the junction left unmatched. Germline V lookup: CDR1 MNHNS, CDR2 SASEGT. The CDR3: CASSTRGNEQFF. CDR3 sequence (DNA): TGTGCCAGCAGTACCAGGGGGAATGAGCAGTTCTTC.

V and J are TRBV4-1 and TRBJ2-5, with TRBD1 matching 8 bases. This CDR3 comprises 16 residues. Germline V gives CDR1 MGHRA, CDR2 YSYEKL. The V gene end was trimmed by 2 bases and the J gene end by 0 bases; junction bases not matched to a gene: 5. The CDR3 coding sequence is TGCGCCAGCAGCCAACGGCCAGGGGGCTACCAAGAGACCCAGTACTTC. This sequence encodes CASSQRPGGYQETQYF.

This chain joins TRBV4-3 and TRBJ1-6; D is undetermined. Looked up from germline, CDR1 is LGHNA and CDR2 is YSLEER. There are 15 residues in the CDR3. The V end lost 2 bases, the J end lost 3 bases, and 8 bases lay between the germline ends. The CDR3 loop reads CASSQRYNYNSPLHF. The CDR3 nucleotides are TGCGCCAGCAGCCAAAGATACAACTATAATTCACCCCTCCACTTT.

This clone was found a few times. The rearrangement uses TRBV30 and TRBJ2-1; TRBD1 aligns across 10 bases. V gave up 4 bases and J gave up 4 bases; unmatched junction bases: 4. From germline, CDR1 is GTSNPN and CDR2 SVGIG (reference sequence). The length of the CDR3 is 14 residues. CDR3 sequence (DNA): TGTGCCTGGAAAGGACAGGGGGTGTACAATGAGCAGTTCTTC. It is translated as CAWKGQGVYNEQFF.

The chain uses TRBV27 and TRBJ1-2, with a weak D call TRBD1 (6 bases). The germline CDR1 and CDR2 sequences are MNHEY and SMNVEV (reference sequence). V was cut by 2 bases and J by 8 bases, with 15 bases left in between. The CDR3 runs 14 residues. The CDR3 loop reads CASSLVGAGEGYTF. The CDR3 nucleotides are TGTGCCAGCAGTTTAGTAGGGGCAGGGGAAGGCTACACCTTC.

This clone was counted between two and nine times. The J gene is TRBJ2-1, the V gene TRBV7-9; D assignment may be TRBD1 or TRBD2 (5 bases each). Looked up from germline, CDR1 is SEHNR and CDR2 is FQNEAQ (reference sequence). V dropped 1 base and J dropped 9 bases, with 13 bases sitting between them. CDR3 length: 14 amino acids. The CDR3 sequence is CASSLGGAGIEQFF. The CDR3 bases are TGTGCCAGCAGCTTAGGAGGGGCAGGGATTGAGCAGTTCTTC.

The chain joins TRBV5-6 to TRBJ2-2, with 8 bases matching TRBD1. The CDR3 runs 17 residues. Germline V gives CDR1 SGHDT, CDR2 YYEEEE. Trimming removed 0 bases from V and 3 bases from J; junction bases left unmatched: 7. Here the CDR3 reads CASSLGLRGQDTGELFF. The CDR3 bases are TGTGCCAGCAGCTTGGGCCTCAGGGGGCAAGACACCGGGGAGCTGTTTTTT.

This clone turned up a few times. The chain links TRBV12-5 to TRBJ2-6, with D possibly called TRBD1 or TRBD2 (5 bases each). Between the trimmed V and J ends, which lost 7 bases and 0 bases, there was a span of 16 bases. This CDR3 spans 17 amino acids. The germline V gene has CDR1 LGHNT and CDR2 FRNRAP. CDR3 bases: TGTGCTAGTGCTCCCCCCGGGGCCACCTCTGGGGCCAACGTCCTGACTTTC. Its protein product is CASAPPGATSGANVLTF.

This clone was observed a handful of times. V usage is TRBV11-2 and J usage is TRBJ2-1; no clear D gene. This CDR3 comprises 11 residues. Trimming stripped 3 bases from V and 13 bases from J, with 10 bases between. Germline V CDR1 and CDR2: SGHAT, FQNNGV. CDR3 residues: CASSFAVNQFF. The CDR3 nucleotides read TGTGCCAGCAGCTTCGCGGTAAATCAGTTCTTC.

This clone was picked up a small number of times. The V call is TRBV4-3, the J call TRBJ1-1, with 9 positions matching TRBD1. J was trimmed by 0 bases and V by 0 bases; bases with no gene match: 5. The CDR3 length is 17 residues. Per the germline V gene, CDR1 is LGHNA and CDR2 is YSLEER. The DNA of the CDR3 is TGCGCCAGCAGCCAAGATCCGACAGGGGGAATGAACACTGAAGCTTTCTTT. The encoded protein is CASSQDPTGGMNTEAFF.

The chain employs TRBV2 and TRBJ1-2; 8 nucleotides line up with TRBD1. The CDR3 extends over 13 amino acids. The V and J ends lost 5 bases and 4 bases, in that order; junction bases with no gene match: 3. Germline CDR1 SNHLY, CDR2 FYNNEI. The CDR3 bases are TGTGCCAGCAGTCTGGACAGGGTCTATGGCTACACCTTC. Amino acids: CASSLDRVYGYTF.

This clone appeared a few times. The CDR3 DNA reads as TGCAGCGTTGACGGAGGACCTCACTACACCTTC. This encodes CSVDGGPHYTF. The chain carries TRBV29-1 and TRBJ1-2, with D uncertain. CDR3 length: 11 amino acids. V was trimmed by 3 bases and J by 10 bases, leaving 12 bases between them. The germline gives CDR1 SQVTM, CDR2 ANQGSEA.

This chain joins TRBV5-1 and TRBJ1-2, with D maybe TRBD1 (5 bases). The germline V gene encodes CDR1 SGHRS and CDR2 YFSETQ. The CDR3 has 14 residues. V was pared by 0 bases and J by 7 bases, with 13 bases between. The CDR3 loop is CASSLDWGIGGYTF. CDR3 bases: TGCGCCAGCAGCTTGGATTGGGGCATTGGTGGCTACACCTTC.

The chain links TRBV9 to TRBJ2-1; weak D call: TRBD2 (6 bases). V lost 0 bases and J 8 bases, leaving 9 bases between the germline ends. Germline V gene data show CDR1 as SGDLS and CDR2 as YYNGEE. The CDR3 is 13 amino acids. The CDR3 DNA sequence: TGTGCCAGCAGCGTAGAGGCTAGCGATGAGCAGTTCTTC. Protein: CASSVEASDEQFF.

V and J are TRBV6-5 and TRBJ1-1; D is ambiguous. This CDR3 comprises 13 residues. Trimming took 2 bases from V and 4 from J, leaving 8 bases between them. In germline, CDR1 is MNHEY, CDR2 SVGAGI. The CDR3 coding sequence is TGTGCCAGCAGTTACGAGTTAGGCACTGAAGCTTTCTTT. Translated: CASSYELGTEAFF.

The J gene is TRBJ1-6, the V gene TRBV6-5; TRBD1 aligns across 7 bases. J was trimmed by 5 bases and V by 5 bases; bases with no gene match: 3. The germline V gene encodes CDR1 MNHEY and CDR2 SVGAGI. The CDR3 is 14 residues long. CDR3 nucleotides: TGTGCCAGCAGTGGAGGGACAGATAATTCACCCCTCCACTTT. Amino acid sequence: CASSGGTDNSPLHF.

Comments on this clone: Other DNA sequences within the sample encode an identical CDR3. CDR3 DNA sequence: TGTGCCAGCAGCCAAGATAGCGGGGGGGCCTACGAGCAGTACTTC. It is translated as CASSQDSGGAYEQYF. The genes are TRBV4-2 and TRBJ2-7; TRBD2 matches at 11 bases. The germline V gene has CDR1 LGHNA and CDR2 YNFKEQ. Trimming removed 0 bases from V and 2 bases from J; junction bases left unmatched: 0. The CDR3 runs 15 residues.

This clone was seen a handful of times. V and J are TRBV30 and TRBJ1-2; 8 positions match TRBD1. The germline gives CDR1 GTSNPN, CDR2 SVGIG (reference sequence). This CDR3 spans 13 amino acids. The V and J ends lost 5 bases and 4 bases, in that order; junction bases with no gene match: 6. CDR3 sequence (DNA): TGTGCCTGGGGGCCGACAGGGGTCTATGGCTACACCTTC. This translates into CAWGPTGVYGYTF.

V is TRBV4-2 and J is TRBJ2-7; the D gene is possibly TRBD1 (5 bases). CDR3 length: 15 residues. Germline CDR1 is LGHNA and CDR2 is YNFKEQ. V was clipped by 1 base and J by 2 bases, with 12 bases between them. CDR3 nucleotides: TGTGCCAGCAGCCAAGGAACGGACAACACCTACGAGCAGTACTTC. This codes for CASSQGTDNTYEQYF.

Concerning this clone: At one end the junction does not follow the germline gene, possibly because of a read error. The chain uses TRBV5-1 and TRBJ1-1; D is uncertain. The CDR3 sequence is 12 residues long. Germline lookup yields CDR1 SGHRS and CDR2 YFSETQ. The DNA of the CDR3 is TGTGCCAGCAGCTTTCAAAACACTGAAGCTTTCTTT. Translating gives CASSFQNTEAFF. Variable domain in full (rest from reference TRBV5-1 and TRBJ1-1): KAGVTQTPRYLIKTRGQQVTLSCSPISGHRSVSWYQQTPGQGLQFLFEYFSETQRNKGNFPGRFSGRQFSNSRSEMNVSTLELGDSALYLCASSFQNTEAFFGQGTRLTVV.